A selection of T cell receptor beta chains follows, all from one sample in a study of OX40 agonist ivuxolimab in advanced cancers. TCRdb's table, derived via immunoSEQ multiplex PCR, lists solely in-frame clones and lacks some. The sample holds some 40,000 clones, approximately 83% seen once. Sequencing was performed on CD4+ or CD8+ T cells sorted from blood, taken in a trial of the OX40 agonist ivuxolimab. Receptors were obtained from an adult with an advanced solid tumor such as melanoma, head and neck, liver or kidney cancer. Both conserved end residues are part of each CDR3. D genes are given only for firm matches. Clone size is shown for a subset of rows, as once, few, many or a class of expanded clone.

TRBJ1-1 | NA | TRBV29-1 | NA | CSVLQGNTEAFF | TGCAGCGTTTTACAGGGGAACACTGAAGCTTTCTTT
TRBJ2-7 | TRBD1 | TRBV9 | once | CASSVVGTGVYEQYF | TGTGCCAGCAGCGTAGTGGGGACAGGGGTCTACGAGCAGTACTTC
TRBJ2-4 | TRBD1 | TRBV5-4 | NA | CASSLGTGGSGNIQYF | TGTGCCAGCAGCTTAGGGACAGGGGGCTCGGGAAACATTCAGTACTTC
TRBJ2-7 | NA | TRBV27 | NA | CASSSDGRGYEQYF | TGTGCCAGCAGCTCGGACGGCCGGGGCTACGAGCAGTACTTC
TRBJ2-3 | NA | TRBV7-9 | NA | CASSLEDTDTQYF | TGTGCCAGCAGCTTAGAGGACACAGATACGCAGTATTTT
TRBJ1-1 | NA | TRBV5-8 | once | CASSSQGIEAFF | TGTGCCAGCAGCTCCCAGGGGATTGAAGCTTTCTTT
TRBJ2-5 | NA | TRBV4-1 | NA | CASSQVSGYQETQYF | TGCGCCAGCAGCCAAGTTTCGGGGTACCAAGAGACCCAGTACTTC
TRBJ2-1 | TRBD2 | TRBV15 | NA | CATSSIRGDFLYNEQFF | TGTGCCACCAGCAGTATTCGGGGGGATTTTTTATACAATGAGCAGTTCTTC
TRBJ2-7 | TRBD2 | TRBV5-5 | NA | CASSPGGTYEQYF | TGTGCCAGCAGCCCGGGGGGAACCTACGAGCAGTACTTC
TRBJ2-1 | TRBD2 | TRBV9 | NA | CASSVGSGGHYNEQFF | TGTGCCAGCAGCGTAGGTAGCGGGGGGCACTACAATGAGCAGTTCTTC
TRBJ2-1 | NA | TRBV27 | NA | CASSLFPGDNEQFF | TGTGCCAGCAGTTTATTTCCCGGGGACAATGAGCAGTTCTTC
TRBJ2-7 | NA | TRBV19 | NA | CASSISGTPYEQYF | TGTGCCAGTAGTATTTCCGGGACACCCTACGAGCAGTACTTC
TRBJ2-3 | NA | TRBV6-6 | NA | CASLREIPDTQYF | TGTGCCAGCCTTAGGGAAATCCCAGATACGCAGTATTTT
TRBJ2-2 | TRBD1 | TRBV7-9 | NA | CASSGGQGAGELFF | TGTGCCAGCAGCGGAGGACAGGGTGCCGGGGAGCTGTTTTTT
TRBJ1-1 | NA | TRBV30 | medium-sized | CAWSGQPEAFF | TGTGCCTGGAGTGGACAGCCTGAAGCTTTCTTT
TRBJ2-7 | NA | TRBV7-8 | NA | CASSLLESSYEQYF | TGTGCCAGCAGTCTACTAGAGAGCTCCTACGAGCAGTACTTC
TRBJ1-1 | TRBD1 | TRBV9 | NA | CASSPSGGARTEAFF | TGTGCCAGCAGCCCCTCAGGGGGCGCGAGGACTGAAGCTTTCTTT
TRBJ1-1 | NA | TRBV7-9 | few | CASSENTEAFF | TGTGCCAGCAGCGAAAACACTGAAGCTTTCTTT
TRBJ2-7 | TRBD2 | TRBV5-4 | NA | CASSQETGGPYEQYF | TGCGCCAGCAGCCAAGAAACGGGGGGGCCCTACGAGCAGTACTTC
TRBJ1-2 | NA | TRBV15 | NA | CATSKGRGVGYGYTF | TGTGCCACCAGCAAGGGGCGGGGGGTCGGCTATGGCTACACCTTC
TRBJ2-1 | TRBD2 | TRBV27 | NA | CASGLAGYNEQFF | TGTGCCAGCGGACTAGCGGGTTACAATGAGCAGTTCTTC
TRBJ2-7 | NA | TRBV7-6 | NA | CASSLAQDNLYEQYF | TGTGCCAGCAGCTTAGCACAGGACAACCTCTACGAGCAGTACTTC
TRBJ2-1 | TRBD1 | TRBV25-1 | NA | CAIQTGRYNEQFF | TGTGCCATCCAGACAGGGAGATACAATGAGCAGTTCTTC
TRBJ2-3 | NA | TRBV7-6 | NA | CASSLLVGSGASSTDTQYF | TGTGCCAGCAGCTTACTGGTGGGTAGCGGAGCTTCTAGCACAGATACGCAGTATTTT
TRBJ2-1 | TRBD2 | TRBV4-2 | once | CASSQDETSAYNEQFF | TGTGCCAGCAGCCAAGATGAAACTAGCGCCTACAATGAGCAGTTCTTC
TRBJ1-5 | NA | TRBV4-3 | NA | CASSQEAGRNQPQHF | TGCGCCAGCAGCCAAGAGGCAGGGAGGAATCAGCCCCAGCATTTT
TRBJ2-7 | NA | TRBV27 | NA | CASSSWQGAYEQYF | TGTGCCAGCAGTTCATGGCAGGGAGCCTACGAGCAGTACTTC
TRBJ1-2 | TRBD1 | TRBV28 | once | CASSLSGTADGYTF | TGTGCCAGCAGTTTGTCCGGGACAGCGGATGGCTACACCTTC
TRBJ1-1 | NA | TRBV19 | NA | CASSIVLLGLDTEAFF | TGTGCCAGTAGTATAGTGTTGTTGGGGTTGGACACTGAAGCTTTCTTT
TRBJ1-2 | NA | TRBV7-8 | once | CASSALGAANYGYTF | TGTGCCAGCAGCGCCCTAGGGGCAGCTAACTATGGCTACACCTTC
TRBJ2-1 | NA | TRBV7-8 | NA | CASSLVRQETYNEQFF | TGTGCCAGCAGCTTAGTTCGGCAGGAAACCTACAATGAGCAGTTCTTC
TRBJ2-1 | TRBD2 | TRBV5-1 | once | CASSLSGGGTYNEQFF | TGCGCCAGCAGCTTGTCCGGCGGGGGGACCTACAATGAGCAGTTCTTC
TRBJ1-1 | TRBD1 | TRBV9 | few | CASSTQTGDTEAFF | TGTGCCAGCAGCACCCAAACAGGGGACACTGAAGCTTTCTTT
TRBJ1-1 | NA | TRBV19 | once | CASSIVGGSEAFF | TGTGCCAGTAGTATAGTGGGGGGGAGTGAAGCTTTCTTT
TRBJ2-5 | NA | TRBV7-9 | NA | CASSTTLEAGETQYF | TGTGCCAGCAGCACCACCTTAGAGGCCGGAGAGACCCAGTACTTC
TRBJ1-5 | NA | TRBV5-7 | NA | CASSRHISNQPQHF | TGTGCCAGCAGCCGACACATTAGCAATCAGCCCCAGCATTTT
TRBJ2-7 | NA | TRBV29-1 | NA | CSVVGTNYEQYF | TGCAGCGTTGTGGGTACTAACTACGAGCAGTACTTC
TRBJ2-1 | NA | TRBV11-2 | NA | CASSPAALPTSNEQFF | TGTGCCAGCAGCCCGGCGGCACTTCCAACGTCCAATGAGCAGTTCTTC
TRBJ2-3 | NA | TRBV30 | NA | CAWSTSGLAYTDTQYF | TGTGCCTGGAGTACTTCGGGACTCGCTTACACAGATACGCAGTATTTT
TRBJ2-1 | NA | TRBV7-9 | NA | CASSLSEQGNAFF | TGTGCCAGCAGCTTATCCGAACAGGGAAATGCGTTCTTC
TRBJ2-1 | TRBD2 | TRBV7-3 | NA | CASSFSGGIYNEQFF | TGTGCCAGCAGCTTCAGCGGGGGAATCTACAATGAGCAGTTCTTC